This T cell receptor beta chain was retrieved from a study of regulatory dendritic cells for organ transplantation. Whole-study context: Monocytes received vitamin D3 on days 0 and 4, IL-10 on day 4. General study results and limits: Considerable individual heterogeneity was seen in alloreactive memory CD8+ T cells. Memory CD8+ clonal expansion seemed more limited with regulatory than mature dendritic cells. Naive CD4+ and CD8+ repertoires were highly diverse; memory CD8+ was most oligoclonal.

Measured with immunoSEQ multiplex PCR; TCRdb has only the in-frame clones, and not every one. The table shows around 19,000 clones, with around 80% occurring only once. As concerns this clone: The antigen is not known.

Allogeneic regulatory or mature dendritic cells were co-cultured for 4 to 6 days with CFSE-labeled sorted T cells at 1:10. With 1 base clipped from V and 5 bases from J, the junction kept 7 bases outside the gene matches. Germline V gene sequence: CDR1 SGHAT, CDR2 FQDESV (reference sequence). The CDR3 runs to 15 residues. V gene TRBV11-1 combines with J gene TRBJ2-5, with 7 bases fitting TRBD1. The specimen was memory CD4+ T cells from blood cultured with regulatory dendritic cells. Subset indicated: CD45RO+ memory T cells. The sequence came from a human donor in good health. The CDR3, as DNA: TGTGCCAGCAGCTTAGGGGGACAGCCGCGGGAGACCCAGTACTTC. Amino acid sequence: CASSLGGQPRETQYF. The full variable domain, completed using reference TRBV11-1 and TRBJ2-5, is EAEVAQSPRYKITEKSQAVAFWCDPISGHATLYWYRQILGQGPELLVQFQDESVVDDSQLPKDRFSAERLKGVDSTLKIQPAELGDSAMYLCASSLGGQPRETQYFGPGTRLLVL.